The rows below give T cell receptor beta chains drawn from one sample of a study of Graves' ophthalmopathy and Graves' hyperthyroidism. TCRdb re-analysed the multiplex PCR reads in MiXCR, keeping a single row per CDR3 protein. The sample lists 350,000 to 450,000 distinct CDR3 sequences; approximately 16% were seen once. Specimen: peripheral blood. Every receptor here comes from a woman under 30 with Graves' ophthalmopathy. The CDR3 runs from the conserved cysteine through the conserved F or W. A D gene is named only where the DNA matches it firmly. Size is stated for part of the rows, as once, few or many counts, or as a class when the clone is expanded.

cdr3_nt,cdr3_aa,clone_size,d_call,v_call,cdr3_length,j_call
TGTGCCAGTAGTTCACCGGGACGGAACACTGAAGCTTTCTTT,CASSSPGRNTEAFF,few,.,TRBV19,14,TRBJ1-1
TGTGCCAGCACTAAATCCCGGGACATACTTGCCGGGGAGCTGTTTTTT,CASTKSRDILAGELFF,once,.,TRBV6-2/TRBV6-3,16,TRBJ2-2
TGTGCCAGCAGCTTAGGAATTAGCCTCGCCCAGTACTTC,CASSLGISLAQYF,many,.,TRBV7-2,13,TRBJ2-5
TGTGCCAGTATCACCGACAGTAACACTGAAGCTTTCTTT,CASITDSNTEAFF,many,.,TRBV19,13,TRBJ1-1
TGCGCCAGCAGCCAAGAAAACCCAGCGGGAGGAACAGATACGCAGTATTTT,CASSQENPAGGTDTQYF,many,TRBD2,TRBV4-3,17,TRBJ2-3
TGTGCCAGTAGCTCAGGGTCGAGCACTGAAGCTTTCTTT,CASSSGSSTEAFF,.,.,TRBV19,13,TRBJ1-1
TGTGCCACCAGTGCCCCCCGGGGCTACCAAGAGACCCAGTACTTC,CATSAPRGYQETQYF,few,.,TRBV24-1,15,TRBJ2-5
TGTGCCAGTAGTCCCCGGACAGTTATGAACACTGAAGCTTTCTTT,CASSPRTVMNTEAFF,.,.,TRBV19,15,TRBJ1-1
TGTGCCACCTACCCAAATTTCGGACAGGGTCGGAACTACGAGCAGTACTTC,CATYPNFGQGRNYEQYF,many,TRBD1,TRBV28,17,TRBJ2-7
TGTGCCAGCAGCAACAGCAGGGGGTACGGAAACACCATATATTTT,CASSNSRGYGNTIYF,many,TRBD1,TRBV11-2,15,TRBJ1-3
TGTGCCAGCAGTGGAGTGGACAGCCCTTGGCAGCTGGGCACTGAAGCTTTCTTT,CASSGVDSPWQLGTEAFF,many,.,TRBV6-1,18,TRBJ1-1
TGTGCCAGCAGTGAAGCTTTGGGGCCAATCGCAAAAGCTTTCTTT,CASSEALGPIAKAFF,few,.,TRBV2,15,TRBJ1-1
TGTGCCTGGAGGGGCCCGGGGGGCCGGTACGAGCAGTACTTC,CAWRGPGGRYEQYF,many,.,TRBV30,14,TRBJ2-7
TGTGCCAGCAGTTCCATCCTTCCACTAGTCCGGGGATGGGGGAACACTGAAGCTTTCTTT,CASSSILPLVRGWGNTEAFF,many,.,TRBV6-2/TRBV6-3,20,TRBJ1-1
TGTGCCAGCACCCCGTATGAGCAAGAAAAACTGTTTTTT,CASTPYEQEKLFF,many,.,TRBV12-3/TRBV12-4,13,TRBJ1-4
TGTGCCAGCAGTTTGCTGGCAGATGAAGCTTTCTTT,CASSLLADEAFF,many,.,TRBV28,12,TRBJ1-1
TGTGCCTGGCGAACCCGCAGGGGATACGAGCAGTACTTC,CAWRTRRGYEQYF,many,.,TRBV30,13,TRBJ2-7
TGTGCCAGCAGCCCCAATACGGACAGGGTTTTCGAGCAGCACTTC,CASSPNTDRVFEQHF,many,TRBD1,TRBV7-2,15,TRBJ2-7
TGTGCCAGCAGTGGCGGGGGAGACACCGGGGAGCTGTTTTTT,CASSGGGDTGELFF,many,TRBD2,TRBV2,14,TRBJ2-2
TGTGCCTGGAGTGTAAGCGGGAGTGCATCCGAGCAGTACTTC,CAWSVSGSASEQYF,.,TRBD2,TRBV30,14,TRBJ2-7
TGCGCCAGCAGCTTGGGGGTAACCGACAACTATGGCTACACCTTC,CASSLGVTDNYGYTF,many,.,TRBV5-1,15,TRBJ1-2
TGCGCCAGCAGCTTGGAGGGACTTCAAGAGACCCAGTACTTC,CASSLEGLQETQYF,many,.,TRBV5-1,14,TRBJ2-5
TGTGCCAGCAGTGACGGGTCTGGAAACACCATATATTTT,CASSDGSGNTIYF,.,.,TRBV6-1,13,TRBJ1-3
TGCGCCAGCAGCTCAACAGGGGTACTCCTTCAAGAGACCCAGTACTTC,CASSSTGVLLQETQYF,many,TRBD1,TRBV5-1,16,TRBJ2-5
TGTGCCAGCAGTTTAAAGATGAGCCTAGCGGGAGGGACCTACGAGCAGTACTTC,CASSLKMSLAGGTYEQYF,many,TRBD2,TRBV28,18,TRBJ2-7
TGTGCCAGCAGCCAAACCGGGACGGTGAATTCACCCCTCCACTTT,CASSQTGTVNSPLHF,many,.,TRBV7-8,15,TRBJ1-6
TGTGCCAGCTCACCGGCGGGGGGGCGGTCTTCCTACGAGCAGTACTTC,CASSPAGGRSSYEQYF,.,TRBD2,TRBV18,16,TRBJ2-7
TGTGCCAGCAGTTACTCTTCCCAGACCAACATTCAGTACTTC,CASSYSSQTNIQYF,many,.,TRBV6-5,14,TRBJ2-4
TGTGCCAGCAGCTTAGTGGCAGGGGCTATCGAGACCCAGTACTTC,CASSLVAGAIETQYF,many,.,TRBV7-8,15,TRBJ2-5
TGTGCCACCAGTGACACTAGGGGGGGAAGGGATCAGCCCCAGCATTTT,CATSDTRGGRDQPQHF,once,.,TRBV24-1,16,TRBJ1-5
TGTGCCATCAGTGAGTCGGCCGCGTACGAGCAGTACTTC,CAISESAAYEQYF,many,.,TRBV10-3,13,TRBJ2-7
TGTGCCAGCAGTGAAGCGCTTCTGGGCGGAGAGACCCAGTACTTC,CASSEALLGGETQYF,few,.,TRBV2,15,TRBJ2-5
TGTGCCAGCAGCTTATCAGGGGGAGGGAGATTAATCCAGCCCCAGCATTTT,CASSLSGGGRLIQPQHF,many,TRBD1,TRBV11-3,17,TRBJ1-5
TGTGCCACCCTGAAAGTTGCCGGGGAGCTGTTTTTT,CATLKVAGELFF,many,.,TRBV28,12,TRBJ2-2
TGTGCCAGCAGCTTGGGGCAGGGTCAATATTCACCCCTCCACTTT,CASSLGQGQYSPLHF,.,.,TRBV7-6,15,TRBJ1-6
TGTGCCAGCAGAAGACTGCCCCGCGATTCACCCCTCCACTTT,CASRRLPRDSPLHF,many,.,TRBV2,14,TRBJ1-6
TGTGCCAGTAGTATAAAAAGACAGGCCAAAAACATTCAGTACTTC,CASSIKRQAKNIQYF,.,.,TRBV19,15,TRBJ2-4
TGTGCCAGCAGTTTATCCTACCAAGAGACCCAGTACTTC,CASSLSYQETQYF,many,.,TRBV12-3/TRBV12-4,13,TRBJ2-5
TGTGCCAGCAGGTCTGGACAGGGGTGGGGTCAGCCCCAGCATTTT,CASRSGQGWGQPQHF,many,TRBD1,TRBV28,15,TRBJ1-5
TGCGCCAGCAGCTTGGCTACGGGTGGCAAAAACATTCAGTACTTC,CASSLATGGKNIQYF,many,.,TRBV5-1,15,TRBJ2-4
TGTGCCAGCAGCCCAAGACAGGGCCCCTCAGAGACCCAGTACTTC,CASSPRQGPSETQYF,many,TRBD1,TRBV7-2,15,TRBJ2-5
TGTGCCAGCAGTTTAGGGGGCCAGGCGGGTGGCTACACCTTC,CASSLGGQAGGYTF,many,.,TRBV28,14,TRBJ1-2
TGTGCCAGCAGGCTCCACCCGACAGGCCTCTACGAGCAGTACTTC,CASRLHPTGLYEQYF,many,.,TRBV11-2,15,TRBJ2-7
TGTGCCAGCAGCGACAGGGTTTCCTACAATGAGCAGTTCTTC,CASSDRVSYNEQFF,many,TRBD1,TRBV2,14,TRBJ2-1
TGTGCCAGTAGTATAGAGCAGGGGGTGGCCGGAGCTTTCTTT,CASSIEQGVAGAFF,many,TRBD1,TRBV19,14,TRBJ1-1
TGTGCCAGCAGTTACTCGTGGAACACCGGGGAGCTGTTTTTT,CASSYSWNTGELFF,many,.,TRBV6-5,14,TRBJ2-2
TGTGCCAGCAGTTTCGGGGAGCAGCCCCAGCATTTT,CASSFGEQPQHF,many,.,TRBV12-3/TRBV12-4,12,TRBJ1-5
TGTGCCAGCAGTAAGGGTTTATATGCCTACGAGCAGTACTTC,CASSKGLYAYEQYF,many,.,TRBV6-1,14,TRBJ2-7
TGTGCCAGCAGCTTAATCCGCTCCTATAATTCACCCCTCCACTTT,CASSLIRSYNSPLHF,few,.,TRBV7-9,15,TRBJ1-6
TGTGCCAGCAGCTTGGGCAGGGGGCTCGACGAGCAGTACTTC,CASSLGRGLDEQYF,many,TRBD1,TRBV13,14,TRBJ2-7
TGTGCCAGCAGATTTACAGGGGGCGATCGCAGGTCACCCCTCCACTTT,CASRFTGGDRRSPLHF,many,TRBD1,TRBV6-2/TRBV6-3,16,TRBJ1-6
TGTGCCAGCAGCTTAGAGCGGGCCGGAGAGACCCAGTACTTC,CASSLERAGETQYF,many,.,TRBV7-9,14,TRBJ2-5
TGTGCCAGCAGCCCTTCGGCAGCCATGAACACTGAAGCTTTCTTT,CASSPSAAMNTEAFF,many,.,TRBV3-1,15,TRBJ1-1
TGTGCCAGCAGCGCTGGGACTAGCGGGGGCTCCTACGAGCAGTACTTC,CASSAGTSGGSYEQYF,many,TRBD2,TRBV11-2,16,TRBJ2-7
TGTGCCAGCAGTTACGTTAAAGCTAGCAGCACAGATACGCAGTATTTT,CASSYVKASSTDTQYF,few,.,TRBV6-2/TRBV6-3,16,TRBJ2-3
TGTGCCAGCAGTCCGGGACAGGGAGGAGGACAGCCCCAGCATTTT,CASSPGQGGGQPQHF,.,TRBD1,TRBV6-2/TRBV6-3,15,TRBJ1-5
TGTGCCAGCAGTGAATCCGACAGTGCCTACGAGCAGTACTTC,CASSESDSAYEQYF,.,.,TRBV25-1,14,TRBJ2-7
TGTGCCAGCAGTTTATGGGGGCAGCCCCAGCATTTT,CASSLWGQPQHF,many,.,TRBV28,12,TRBJ1-5
TGTGCCAGCAGCTTAGACAGTAGCAATCAGCCCCAGCATTTT,CASSLDSSNQPQHF,many,.,TRBV7-9,14,TRBJ1-5